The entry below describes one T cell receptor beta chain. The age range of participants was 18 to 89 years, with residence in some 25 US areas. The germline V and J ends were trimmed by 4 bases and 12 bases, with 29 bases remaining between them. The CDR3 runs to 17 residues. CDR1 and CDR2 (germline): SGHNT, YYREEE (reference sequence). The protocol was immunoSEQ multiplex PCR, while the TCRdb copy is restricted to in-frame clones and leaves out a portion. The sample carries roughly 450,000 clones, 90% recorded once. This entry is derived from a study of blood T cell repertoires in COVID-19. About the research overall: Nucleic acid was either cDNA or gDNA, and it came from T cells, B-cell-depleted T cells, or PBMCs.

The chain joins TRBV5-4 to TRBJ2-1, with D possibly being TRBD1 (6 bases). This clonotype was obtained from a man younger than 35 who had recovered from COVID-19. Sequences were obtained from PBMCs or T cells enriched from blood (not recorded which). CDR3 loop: CASSQTWMGTNGDLQFF. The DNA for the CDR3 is TGTGCCAGCAGCCAAACCTGGATGGGGACAAACGGCGACCTGCAGTTCTTC.